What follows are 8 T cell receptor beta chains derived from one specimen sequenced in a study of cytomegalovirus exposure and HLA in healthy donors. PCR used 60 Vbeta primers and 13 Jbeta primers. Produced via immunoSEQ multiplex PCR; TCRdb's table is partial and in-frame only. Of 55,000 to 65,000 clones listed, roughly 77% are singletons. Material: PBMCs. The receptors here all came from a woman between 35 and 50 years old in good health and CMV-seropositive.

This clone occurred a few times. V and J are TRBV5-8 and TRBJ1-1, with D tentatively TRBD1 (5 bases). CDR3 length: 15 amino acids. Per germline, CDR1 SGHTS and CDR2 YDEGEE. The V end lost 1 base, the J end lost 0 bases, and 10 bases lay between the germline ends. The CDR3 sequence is CASSLSGGLNTEAFF. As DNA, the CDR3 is TGTGCCAGCAGCTTGTCCGGGGGACTGAACACTGAAGCTTTCTTT.

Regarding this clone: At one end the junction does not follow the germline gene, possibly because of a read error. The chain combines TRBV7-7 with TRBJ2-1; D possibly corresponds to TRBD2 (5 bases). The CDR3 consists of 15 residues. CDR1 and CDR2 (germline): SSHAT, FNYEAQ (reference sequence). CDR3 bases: TGTGCTAGCAGCTTAGAGGCAGCGGACTACAATGAGCAGTTCTTC. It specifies CASSLEAADYNEQFF.

The CDR3 DNA is TGTGCCAGCAGCTCACCGGGGGGGGACGGGGGAAAAAACATTCAGTACTTC. It translates to CASSSPGGDGGKNIQYF. The chain couples TRBV13 to TRBJ2-4, with TRBD2 identical over 8 bases. The CDR3 covers 17 residues. Germline loops: CDR1 PRHDT, CDR2 FYEKMQ (reference sequence). After removal of 4 bases from V and 4 bases from J, the junction contained 12 bases not matched to a gene. The whole variable domain, filled in from reference TRBV13 and TRBJ2-4, reads AAGVIQSPRHLIKEKRETATLKCYPIPRHDTVYWYQQGPGQDPQFLISFYEKMQSDKGSIPDRFSAQQFSDYHSELNMSSLELGDSALYFCASSSPGGDGGKNIQYFGAGTRLSVL.

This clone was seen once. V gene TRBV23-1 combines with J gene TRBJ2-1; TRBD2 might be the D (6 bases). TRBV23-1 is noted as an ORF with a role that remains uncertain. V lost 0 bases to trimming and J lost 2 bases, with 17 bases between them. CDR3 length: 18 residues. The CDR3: CASSQSVRGITPYNEQFF. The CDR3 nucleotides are TGCGCCAGCAGTCAATCCGTCCGGGGGATTACTCCCTACAATGAGCAGTTCTTC.

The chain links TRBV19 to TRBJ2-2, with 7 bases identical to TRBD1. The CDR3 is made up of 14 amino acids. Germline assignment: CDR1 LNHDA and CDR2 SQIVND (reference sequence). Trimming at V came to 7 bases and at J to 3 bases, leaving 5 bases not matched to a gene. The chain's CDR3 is CASKRDSYTGELFF. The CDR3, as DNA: TGTGCCAGTAAGAGGGACAGCTACACCGGGGAGCTGTTTTTT.

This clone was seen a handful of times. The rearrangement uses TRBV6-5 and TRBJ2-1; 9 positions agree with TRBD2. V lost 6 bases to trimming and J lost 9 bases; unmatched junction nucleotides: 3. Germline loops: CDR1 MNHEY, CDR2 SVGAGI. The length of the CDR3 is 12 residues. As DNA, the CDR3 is TGTGCCAGCAGGCCACTAGCGGGTGAGCAGTTCTTC. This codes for CASRPLAGEQFF.

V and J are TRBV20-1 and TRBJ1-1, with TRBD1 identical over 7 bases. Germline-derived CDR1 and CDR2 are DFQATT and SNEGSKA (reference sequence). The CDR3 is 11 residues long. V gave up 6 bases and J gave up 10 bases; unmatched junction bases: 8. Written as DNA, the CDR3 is TGCAGTGCCGCCACAGGGGCGGGAGCTTTCTTT. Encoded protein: CSAATGAGAFF.

CDR3 sequence reads: CASSLAGGDTQYF. The CDR3 bases are TGTGCCAGCAGCTTAGCTGGGGGGGATACGCAGTATTTT. The chain uses TRBV7-9 and TRBJ2-3, with D possibly being TRBD2 (6 bases). This CDR3 has 13 amino acids. V lost 0 bases to trimming and J lost 6 bases, with 7 bases between them. Germline CDR1 reads SEHNR; CDR2 reads FQNEAQ (reference sequence).